This paragraph reports one TCR beta chain. Its specificity is not known. This record belongs to a study of cytotoxic CD8 clonotypes in ibrutinib-treated CLL. Study-level results: The study found baseline clonality above age-matched healthy donors, tracking circulating CD8+ T-cell counts. The study found public clonotypes uncommon, contracting or stable on treatment.

In germline, CDR1 is WNHNN, CDR2 SYGVQD (reference sequence). Trimming shortened V by 5 bases and J by 3 bases, and 8 bases separated the two germline ends. This CDR3 has 12 residues. Measured with immunoSEQ multiplex PCR; TCRdb has only the in-frame clones, and not every one. The sample lists approximately 97,000 clones, approximately 71% occurring once. The chain carries TRBV10-1 and TRBJ2-7, with TRBD1 as a possible D gene (6 bases). The sample here was PBMCs, taken after 24 months of ibrutinib treatment. This sequence originates from a human donor with chronic lymphocytic leukemia. The CDR3 protein is CASSKGDYEQYF. CDR3 bases: TGCGCCAGCAGTAAGGGGGACTACGAGCAGTACTTC.